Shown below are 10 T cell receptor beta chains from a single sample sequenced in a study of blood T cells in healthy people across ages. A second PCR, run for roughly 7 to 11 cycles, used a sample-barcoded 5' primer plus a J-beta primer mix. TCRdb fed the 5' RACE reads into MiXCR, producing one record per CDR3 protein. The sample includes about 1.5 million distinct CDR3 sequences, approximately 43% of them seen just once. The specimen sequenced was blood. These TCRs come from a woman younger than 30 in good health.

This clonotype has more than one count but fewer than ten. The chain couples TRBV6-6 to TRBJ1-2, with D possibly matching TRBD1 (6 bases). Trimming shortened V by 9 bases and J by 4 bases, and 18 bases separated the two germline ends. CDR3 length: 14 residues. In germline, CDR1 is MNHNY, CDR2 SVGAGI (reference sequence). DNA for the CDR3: TGTGCCAGTAGGAGGGGGGCCTATCTCTATGGCTACACCTTC. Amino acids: CASRRGAYLYGYTF.

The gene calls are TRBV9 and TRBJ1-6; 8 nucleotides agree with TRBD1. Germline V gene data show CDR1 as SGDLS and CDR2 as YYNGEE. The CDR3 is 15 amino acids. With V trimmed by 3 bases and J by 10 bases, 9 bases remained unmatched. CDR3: CASSAGQGGKSPLHF. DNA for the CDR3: TGTGCCAGCAGCGCCGGACAGGGAGGTAAGTCACCCCTCCACTTT.

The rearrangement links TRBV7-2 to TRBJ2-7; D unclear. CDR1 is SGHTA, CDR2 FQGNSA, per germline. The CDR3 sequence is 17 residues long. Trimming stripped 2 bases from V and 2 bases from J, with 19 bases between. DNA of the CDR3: TGTGCCAGCAGCTTAAATTCCAGGTCGTGGGTTACCTACGAGCAGTACTTC. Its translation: CASSLNSRSWVTYEQYF.

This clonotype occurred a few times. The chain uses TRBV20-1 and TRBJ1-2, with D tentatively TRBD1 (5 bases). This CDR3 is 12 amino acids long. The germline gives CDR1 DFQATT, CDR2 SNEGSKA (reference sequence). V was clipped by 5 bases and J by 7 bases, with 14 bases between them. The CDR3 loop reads CSAHRFSGGYTF. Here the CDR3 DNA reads TGCAGTGCTCACAGGTTCTCCGGTGGCTACACCTTC.

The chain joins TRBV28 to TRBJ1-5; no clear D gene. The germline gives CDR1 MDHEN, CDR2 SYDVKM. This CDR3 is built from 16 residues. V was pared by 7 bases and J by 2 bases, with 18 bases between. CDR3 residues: CASKLYSGLGNQPQHF. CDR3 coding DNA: TGTGCCAGCAAACTCTACAGTGGCCTGGGCAATCAGCCCCAGCATTTT.

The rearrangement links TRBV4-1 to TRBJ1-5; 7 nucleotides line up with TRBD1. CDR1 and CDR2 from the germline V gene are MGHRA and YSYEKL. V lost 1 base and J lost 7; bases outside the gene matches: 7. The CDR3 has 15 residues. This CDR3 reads CASSQVDREGQPQHF. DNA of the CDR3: TGCGCCAGCAGCCAAGTCGACAGGGAAGGGCAGCCCCAGCATTTT.

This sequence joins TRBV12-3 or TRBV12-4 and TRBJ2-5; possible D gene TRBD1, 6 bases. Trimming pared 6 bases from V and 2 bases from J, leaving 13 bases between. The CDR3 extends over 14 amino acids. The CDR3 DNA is TGTGCCAGCAGCGGTCCAGGGGCTCAAGAGACCCAGTACTTC. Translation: CASSGPGAQETQYF.

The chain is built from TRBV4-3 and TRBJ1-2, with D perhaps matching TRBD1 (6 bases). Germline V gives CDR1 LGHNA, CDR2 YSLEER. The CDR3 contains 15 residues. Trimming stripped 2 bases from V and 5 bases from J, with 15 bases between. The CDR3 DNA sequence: TGCGCCAGCAGCCAAAATCAAACAGGGACTTATGGCTACACCTTC. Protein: CASSQNQTGTYGYTF.

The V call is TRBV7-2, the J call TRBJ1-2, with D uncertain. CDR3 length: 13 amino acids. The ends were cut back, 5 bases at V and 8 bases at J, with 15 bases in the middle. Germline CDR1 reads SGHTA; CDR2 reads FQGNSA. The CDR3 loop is CASSVDSFLGYTF. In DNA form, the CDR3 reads TGTGCCAGCAGCGTAGACTCGTTCCTAGGCTACACCTTC.

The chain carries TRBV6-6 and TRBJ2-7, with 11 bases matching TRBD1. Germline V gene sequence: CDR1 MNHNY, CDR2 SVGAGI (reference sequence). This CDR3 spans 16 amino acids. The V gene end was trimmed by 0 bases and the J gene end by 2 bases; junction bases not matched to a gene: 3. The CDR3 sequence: CASSYSKDRGPYEQYF. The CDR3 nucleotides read TGTGCCAGCAGTTACTCCAAGGACAGGGGGCCCTACGAGCAGTACTTC.